Listed below are T cell receptor beta chains from one sample, sequenced in a study of T cells in Graves' hyperthyroidism and ophthalmopathy. TCRdb called the multiplex PCR reads again in MiXCR, with one record for every CDR3 protein. Of around 35,000 distinct CDR3 sequences in the sample, around half were seen once. The sequencing sample was made of blood. Receptors were obtained from a woman in her thirties or forties with Graves' ophthalmopathy. The CDR3 runs from the conserved cysteine through the conserved F or W. The order of the fields is D gene, V gene, clone size, J gene, CDR3 protein, CDR3 DNA. A D gene is named only where the DNA matches it firmly. Clone size is not always given. Where it is, it says once, few, many or a class for expanded clones.

TRBD1,TRBV20-1,medium-sized,TRBJ1-6,CSARVGRGNSPLHF,TGCAGTGCTAGAGTGGGCAGGGGGAATTCACCCCTCCACTTT
.,TRBV20-1,medium-sized,TRBJ2-7,CSARRSGVDEQYF,TGCAGTGCTAGACGGTCGGGGGTTGACGAGCAGTACTTC
.,TRBV19,.,TRBJ2-3,CASSIGTGGTDTQYF,TGTGCCAGTAGTATAGGAACGGGAGGCACAGATACGCAGTATTTT
.,TRBV6-1,many,TRBJ1-6,CASSEASPLHF,TGTGCCAGCAGTGAAGCTTCACCCCTCCACTTT
.,TRBV6-5,many,TRBJ2-3,CASMAFTDTQYF,TGTGCCAGCATGGCGTTCACAGATACGCAGTATTTT
TRBD1,TRBV6-5,many,TRBJ2-7,CASSYSLRDRAYEQYF,TGTGCCAGCAGTTACTCGCTACGGGACAGGGCCTACGAGCAGTACTTC
TRBD1,TRBV7-6,.,TRBJ1-4,CAGSRQGAGEKPFF,TGTGCCGGCAGCCGACAGGGGGCAGGGGAAAAACCGTTTTTT
.,TRBV9,many,TRBJ1-4,CASSVGTGEKLFF,TGTGCCAGCAGCGTAGGAACAGGGGAAAAACTGTTTTTT
TRBD2,TRBV27,many,TRBJ2-1,CASYGLGRAFPFF,TGTGCCAGCTACGGGCTCGGGAGGGCTTTTCCGTTCTTC
.,TRBV7-9,.,TRBJ2-2,CASISRTDPGELFF,TGTGCCAGCATCTCTAGGACGGATCCCGGGGAGCTGTTTTTT
.,TRBV19,medium-sized,TRBJ1-5,CASSLTPGRLANQPQHF,TGTGCCAGTAGCCTGACCCCGGGACGGCTTGCGAATCAGCCCCAGCATTTT
.,TRBV7-2,many,TRBJ1-1,CASSLATPGEAFF,TGTGCCAGCAGCTTAGCAACCCCGGGTGAAGCTTTCTTT
TRBD2,TRBV5-8,many,TRBJ2-1,CASSPGGAGGPGEQFF,TGTGCCAGCAGCCCCGGGGGAGCGGGGGGGCCCGGTGAGCAGTTCTTC
TRBD1,TRBV10-3,.,TRBJ1-4,CASGTGGPNNEKLFF,TGTGCCTCCGGGACAGGGGGGCCAAATAATGAAAAACTGTTTTTT
TRBD1,TRBV7-2,.,TRBJ2-7,CASSPGQGTGEQYF,TGTGCCAGCAGCCCAGGACAGGGTACAGGCGAGCAGTACTTC
.,TRBV7-2,.,TRBJ2-5,CASTPFQGNQPQYF,TGTGCCAGCACCCCATTTCAGGGGAATCAGCCCCAGTACTTC
TRBD2,TRBV9,.,TRBJ2-3,CASSARGGATDTQYF,TGTGCCAGCAGCGCTCGCGGGGGGGCGACAGATACGCAGTATTTT
.,TRBV28,many,TRBJ2-7,CASSLLSTEQYF,TGTGCCAGCAGTTTATTAAGCACCGAGCAGTACTTC
.,TRBV20-1,.,TRBJ1-2,CSATQGNYGYTF,TGCAGTGCTACACAGGGCAACTATGGCTACACCTTC
.,TRBV27,many,TRBJ1-6,CASSFSYQSPLHF,TGTGCCAGCAGTTTTTCGTATCAGTCACCCCTCCACTTT
.,TRBV29-1,.,TRBJ1-4,CSIYSGEKLFF,TGCAGCATCTACTCAGGTGAAAAACTGTTTTTT
.,TRBV29-1,medium-sized,TRBJ2-2,CSVGQLSTGELFF,TGCAGCGTTGGACAGTTAAGCACCGGGGAGCTGTTTTTT
TRBD1,TRBV3-1,few,TRBJ1-1,CASGGQGNTEAFF,TGTGCCAGCGGGGGACAGGGAAACACTGAAGCTTTCTTT
TRBD2,TRBV5-8,many,TRBJ2-1,CASSLWQGGDGEQFF,TGTGCCAGCAGCTTGTGGCAGGGAGGGGACGGTGAGCAGTTCTTC
.,TRBV2,.,TRBJ1-5,CASSEALRASNQPQHF,TGTGCCAGCAGTGAAGCGCTCAGGGCGTCAAATCAGCCCCAGCATTTT
TRBD2,TRBV5-1,.,TRBJ2-7,CASSWTGTSGGKEQYF,TGCGCCAGCAGCTGGACCGGGACTAGCGGGGGCAAGGAGCAGTACTTC
.,TRBV24-1,.,TRBJ2-7,CAANSEGRGYEQYF,TGTGCCGCCAATTCGGAAGGCAGGGGCTACGAGCAGTACTTC
.,TRBV5-4,.,TRBJ2-3,CASSLARDATDTQYF,TGTGCCAGCAGCTTGGCCCGCGACGCCACAGATACGCAGTATTTT
TRBD1,TRBV20-1,medium-sized,TRBJ1-1,CSALTSGGRNTEAFF,TGCAGTGCTCTCACTTCAGGGGGTAGAAACACTGAAGCTTTCTTT
TRBD1,TRBV20-1,.,TRBJ2-7,CSAEGQGPYEQYF,TGCAGTGCCGAGGGACAGGGGCCCTACGAGCAGTACTTC
.,TRBV10-3,many,TRBJ1-1,CAISKGVFINTEAFF,TGTGCCATCAGTAAAGGAGTCTTTATAAACACTGAAGCTTTCTTT
TRBD1,TRBV27,many,TRBJ2-7,CASSPDRGAYEQYF,TGTGCCAGCAGTCCAGACAGGGGAGCCTACGAGCAGTACTTC
.,TRBV7-8,.,TRBJ1-5,CASGGGIGRALSEHF,TGTGCCAGCGGAGGGGGAATCGGGAGGGCGCTATCCGAGCATTTT
.,TRBV20-1,.,TRBJ1-2,CSARGEYTF,TGCAGTGCTAGAGGTGAATACACCTTC
.,TRBV15,.,TRBJ2-7,CATSSARDTSYEQYF,TGTGCCACCAGCAGTGCCCGGGACACCTCCTACGAGCAGTACTTC
.,TRBV20-1,few,TRBJ1-2,CSARGLAGYTF,TGCAGTGCTAGAGGACTAGCGGGCTACACCTTC
TRBD2,TRBV29-1,many,TRBJ2-3,CSVPGGFSTDTQYF,TGCAGCGTTCCGGGGGGGTTTAGCACAGATACGCAGTATTTT
TRBD1,TRBV14,many,TRBJ2-3,CASSQDLTGRQYF,TGTGCCAGCAGCCAAGATCTGACAGGGCGGCAGTATTTT
.,TRBV2,.,TRBJ2-1,CASGARGEQFF,TGTGCCAGCGGGGCGAGGGGTGAGCAGTTCTTC
.,TRBV7-3,many,TRBJ2-3,CASSFTDTQYF,TGTGCCAGCAGCTTCACAGATACGCAGTATTTT
.,TRBV20-1,medium-sized,TRBJ1-5,CSASSGIRVNQPQHF,TGCAGTGCTAGCTCTGGGATACGGGTCAATCAGCCCCAGCATTTT
TRBD2,TRBV6-4,.,TRBJ2-5,CERTSGRLETQYF,TGTGAAAGGACTAGCGGGAGGTTGGAGACCCAGTACTTC
.,TRBV24-1,.,TRBJ2-3,CATAPPGQPEGTDTQYF,TGTGCCACCGCTCCCCCCGGGCAGCCAGAGGGCACAGATACGCAGTATTTT
.,TRBV7-2,few,TRBJ2-5,CASSLDANQPQYF,TGTGCCAGCAGCTTAGATGCCAATCAGCCCCAGTACTTC
.,TRBV9,many,TRBJ2-3,CASSAREWADTQYF,TGTGCCAGCAGCGCAAGGGAGTGGGCAGATACGCAGTATTTT
.,TRBV9,medium-sized,TRBJ2-5,CASSDGGHQGETQYF,TGTGCCAGCAGCGACGGCGGTCATCAGGGGGAGACCCAGTACTTC
.,TRBV11-2,many,TRBJ1-2,CASSFNNPNYGYTF,TGTGCCAGCAGCTTCAACAATCCTAACTATGGCTACACCTTC
.,TRBV6-1,many,TRBJ2-7,CASSEQATRSDEQYF,TGTGCCAGCAGTGAACAGGCCACCCGAAGCGACGAGCAGTACTTC
TRBD1,TRBV7-9,.,TRBJ1-2,CASSPGTDYGNTF,TGTGCCAGCAGCCCCGGGACAGATTATGGAAACACCTTC
.,TRBV7-9,medium-sized,TRBJ1-2,CASSLASLYGYTF,TGTGCCAGCAGCTTAGCGTCACTGTATGGCTACACCTTC
.,TRBV10-2,once,TRBJ1-5,CASSDSGSGYEPQHF,TGCGCCAGCAGTGATAGTGGTAGCGGCTATGAGCCCCAGCATTTT
.,TRBV5-6,.,TRBJ2-5,CASSNLKAGETQYF,TGTGCCAGCAGCAACCTCAAAGCCGGGGAGACCCAGTACTTC
.,TRBV7-8,.,TRBJ2-7,CASSLAAGSSYEQYF,TGTGCCAGCAGCTTAGCGGCGGGAAGCTCCTACGAGCAGTACTTC
.,TRBV6-5,.,TRBJ1-5,CASSPTKGSQPQQF,TGTGCCAGCAGTCCGACTAAGGGAAGTCAGCCCCAGCAGTTT
TRBD1,TRBV19,medium-sized,TRBJ1-2,CAIYRGPDYGYTF,TGTGCCATTTACAGGGGGCCGGACTATGGCTACACCTTC
.,TRBV7-3,.,TRBJ1-1,CASSLAGRNTEAFF,TGTGCCAGCAGCTTAGCGGGAAGGAACACTGAAGCTTTCTTT
.,TRBV7-3,many,TRBJ2-1,CASSPPGAYNEQFF,TGTGCCAGCAGCCCCCCCGGGGCATACAATGAGCAGTTCTTC
.,TRBV2,.,TRBJ2-1,CASSGGTYNEQFF,TGTGCCAGCAGCGGGGGCACCTACAATGAGCAGTTCTTC
TRBD2,TRBV11-3,.,TRBJ2-7,CASSLVAGGVYEQYF,TGTGCCAGCAGCCTCGTAGCGGGAGGTGTCTACGAGCAGTACTTC
TRBD2,TRBV2,.,TRBJ2-7,CASSVGLAGGNSYEQYF,TGTGCCAGCAGTGTCGGACTAGCGGGGGGCAACTCCTACGAGCAGTACTTC